These T cell receptor beta chains were read from a single sample in a study of T cell changes during pregnancy in multiple sclerosis. Using immunoSEQ multiplex PCR, the repertoire was profiled, and TCRdb retains in-frame clones only, with some absent. The repertoire holds more than 70,000 clones, with 85% to 95% as singletons. The material was peripheral blood, obtained in the second trimester of pregnancy. The receptors originated from a female donor with multiple sclerosis, enrolled in a pregnancy study. Both conserved end residues are trimmed from each CDR3. The order of the fields is V gene, J gene, CDR3 length, CDR3 protein.

v_call: TRBV6-1; j_call: TRBJ2-7; cdr3_length: 13; cdr3_aa: ASSEALGHPYEQY
v_call: TRBV18; j_call: TRBJ1-1; cdr3_length: 14; cdr3_aa: ASSPVNGQRNTEAF
v_call: TRBV30; j_call: TRBJ2-7; cdr3_length: 14; cdr3_aa: AWSVNFLASMDEQY
v_call: TRBV19; j_call: TRBJ1-5; cdr3_length: 13; cdr3_aa: ASSDVPGVNQPQH
v_call: TRBV4-1; j_call: TRBJ2-3; cdr3_length: 13; cdr3_aa: ASSLRGLSTDTQY
v_call: TRBV19; j_call: TRBJ1-5; cdr3_length: 14; cdr3_aa: ASSISGVSTNQPQH
v_call: TRBV7-9; j_call: TRBJ1-2; cdr3_length: 12; cdr3_aa: ASSLGQGAGGYT
v_call: TRBV25-1; j_call: TRBJ1-2; cdr3_length: 12; cdr3_aa: ASSNPGQGGGYT
v_call: TRBV9; j_call: TRBJ2-5; cdr3_length: 12; cdr3_aa: ASSLAGFGETQY
v_call: TRBV27; j_call: TRBJ2-2; cdr3_length: 20; cdr3_aa: ASSLSMPWDRAQLAGTGELF
v_call: TRBV7-6; j_call: TRBJ2-2; cdr3_length: 12; cdr3_aa: ASSLIGGTGELF
v_call: TRBV4-1; j_call: TRBJ1-1; cdr3_length: 12; cdr3_aa: ASSQVGRASEAF
v_call: TRBV6-5; j_call: TRBJ2-2; cdr3_length: 9; cdr3_aa: ASTSAGELF
v_call: TRBV6-5; j_call: TRBJ2-7; cdr3_length: 13; cdr3_aa: ASSYSGAPTYEQY
v_call: TRBV7-3; j_call: TRBJ2-1; cdr3_length: 13; cdr3_aa: ASSPSDSLDNEQF
v_call: TRBV5-4; j_call: TRBJ2-5; cdr3_length: 11; cdr3_aa: ASSTRQAETQY
v_call: TRBV19; j_call: TRBJ2-5; cdr3_length: 11; cdr3_aa: ASTQSGRETQY
v_call: TRBV5-1; j_call: TRBJ1-1; cdr3_length: 12; cdr3_aa: ASSLRGMNTEAF